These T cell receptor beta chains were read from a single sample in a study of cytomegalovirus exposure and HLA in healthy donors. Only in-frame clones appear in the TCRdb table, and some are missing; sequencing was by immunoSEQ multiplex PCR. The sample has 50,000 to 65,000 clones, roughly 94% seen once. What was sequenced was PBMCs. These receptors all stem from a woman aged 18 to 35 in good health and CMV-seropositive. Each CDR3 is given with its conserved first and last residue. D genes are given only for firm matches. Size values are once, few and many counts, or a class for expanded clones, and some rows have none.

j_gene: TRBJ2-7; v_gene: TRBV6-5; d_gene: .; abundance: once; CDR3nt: TGTGCCAGCAGCCTGCACTGGAGCTCCTACGAGCAGTACTTC; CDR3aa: CASSLHWSSYEQYF
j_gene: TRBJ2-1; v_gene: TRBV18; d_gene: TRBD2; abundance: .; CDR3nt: TGTGCCAGCTCGCCGACCGCGACTAGCGGCTACAATGAGCAGTTCTTC; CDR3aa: CASSPTATSGYNEQFF
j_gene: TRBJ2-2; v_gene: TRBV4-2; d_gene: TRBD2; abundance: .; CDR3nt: TGTGCCAGCAGCCATGGACTAGCGGGGGGAAACGGGGAGCTGTTTTTT; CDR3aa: CASSHGLAGGNGELFF
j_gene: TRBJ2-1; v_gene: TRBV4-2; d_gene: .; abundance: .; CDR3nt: TGTGCCAGCAGCCATATGACAACTAATGAGCAGTTCTTC; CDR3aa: CASSHMTTNEQFF
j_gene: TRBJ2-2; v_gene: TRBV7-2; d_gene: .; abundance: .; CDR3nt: TGTGCCAGCAGCCCCGCCCCAGTACACGCGAACACCGGGGAGCTGTTTTTT; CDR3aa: CASSPAPVHANTGELFF
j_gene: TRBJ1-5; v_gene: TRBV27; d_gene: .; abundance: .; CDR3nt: TGTGCCAGCAGACTAACAGGGAACAATCAGCCCCAGCATTTT; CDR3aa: CASRLTGNNQPQHF
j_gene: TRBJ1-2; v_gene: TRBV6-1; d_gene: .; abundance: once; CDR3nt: TGTGCCAGCACAAAACCGGGGGGTCCTGGCTACACCTTC; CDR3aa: CASTKPGGPGYTF
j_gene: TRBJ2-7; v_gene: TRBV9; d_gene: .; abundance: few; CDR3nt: TGTGCCAGCAGCGTCGGGGTGAGCTACGAGCAGTACTTC; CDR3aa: CASSVGVSYEQYF
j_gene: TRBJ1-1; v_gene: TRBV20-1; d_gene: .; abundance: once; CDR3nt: TGCAGTGCTCGCGGGAATGAAGCTTTCTTT; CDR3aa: CSARGNEAFF
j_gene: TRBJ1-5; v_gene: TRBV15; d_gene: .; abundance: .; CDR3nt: TGTGCCACCCATGAGGGTAGCAATCAGCCCCAGCATTTT; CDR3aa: CATHEGSNQPQHF
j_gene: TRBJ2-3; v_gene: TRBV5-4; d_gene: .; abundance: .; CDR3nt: TGTGCCAGCAGCCCTGATAGAAGCACAGATACGCAGTATTTT; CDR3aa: CASSPDRSTDTQYF
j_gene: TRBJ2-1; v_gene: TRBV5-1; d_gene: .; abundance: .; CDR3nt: TGCGCCAGCAGCTTGAACAGTGATGAGCAGTTCTTC; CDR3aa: CASSLNSDEQFF
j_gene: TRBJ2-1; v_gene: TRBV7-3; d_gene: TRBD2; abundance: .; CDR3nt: TGTGCCAGCAGCTCCCTGAGCGGGGATGAGCAGTTCTTC; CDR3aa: CASSSLSGDEQFF
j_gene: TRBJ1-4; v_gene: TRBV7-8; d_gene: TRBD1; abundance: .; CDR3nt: TGTGCCAGCAGCTCGACAGGGGAGGGAGAAAAACTGTTTTTT; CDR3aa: CASSSTGEGEKLFF
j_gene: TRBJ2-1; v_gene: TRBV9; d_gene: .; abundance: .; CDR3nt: TGTGCCAGCAGCGGGAGCGGAGTGGGGCAGTTCTTC; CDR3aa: CASSGSGVGQFF
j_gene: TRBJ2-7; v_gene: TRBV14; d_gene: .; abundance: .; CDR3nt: TGTGCCAGCAGCCCAGGGAACACCTACGAGCAGTACTTC; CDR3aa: CASSPGNTYEQYF
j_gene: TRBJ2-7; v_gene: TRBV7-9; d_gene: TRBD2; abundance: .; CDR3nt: TGTGCCAGCAGCTTAGGCCAGCGGGGAGCCTACGAGCAGTACTTC; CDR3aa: CASSLGQRGAYEQYF
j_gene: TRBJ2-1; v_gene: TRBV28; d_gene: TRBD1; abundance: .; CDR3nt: TGTGCCAGCAGTTTCTCCAGGGGGCTTTCCAATGAGCAGTTCTTC; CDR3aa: CASSFSRGLSNEQFF
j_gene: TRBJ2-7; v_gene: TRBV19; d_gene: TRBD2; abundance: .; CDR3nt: TGTGCCAGTAGTATTGTCGCGGTAGCGGGGTCGACCGGTAGACTCTACGAGCAGTACTTC; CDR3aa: CASSIVAVAGSTGRLYEQYF